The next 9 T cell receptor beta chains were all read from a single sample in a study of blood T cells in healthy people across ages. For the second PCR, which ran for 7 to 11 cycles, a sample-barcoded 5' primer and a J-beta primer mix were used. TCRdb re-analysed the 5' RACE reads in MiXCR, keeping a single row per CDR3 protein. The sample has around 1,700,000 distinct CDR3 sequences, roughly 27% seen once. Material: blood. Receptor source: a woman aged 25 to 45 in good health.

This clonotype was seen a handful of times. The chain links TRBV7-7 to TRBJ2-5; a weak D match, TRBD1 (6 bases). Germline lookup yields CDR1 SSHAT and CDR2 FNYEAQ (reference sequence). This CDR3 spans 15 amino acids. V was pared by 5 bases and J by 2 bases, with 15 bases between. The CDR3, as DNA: TGTGCCAGCAGCATAACGGGACACCGACAAGAGACCCAGTACTTC. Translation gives CASSITGHRQETQYF.

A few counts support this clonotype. The chain's CDR3 is CASSQGAGRNIQYF. The CDR3 coding sequence is TGTGCCAGCAGCCAAGGGGCAGGGAGGAACATTCAGTACTTC. The J gene is TRBJ2-4, the V gene TRBV3-1; TRBD2 might be the D (6 bases). This CDR3 has 14 residues. Germline V gene data show CDR1 as LGHDT and CDR2 as YNNKEL (reference sequence). The V gene lost 1 base and the J gene lost 7 bases, with 11 bases spanning the gap.

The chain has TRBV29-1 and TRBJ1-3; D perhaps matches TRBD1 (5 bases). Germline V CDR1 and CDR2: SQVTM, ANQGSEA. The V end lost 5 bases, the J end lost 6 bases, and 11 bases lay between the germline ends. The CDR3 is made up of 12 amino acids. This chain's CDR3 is CSVLGVKNTIYF. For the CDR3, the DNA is TGCAGCGTTTTGGGGGTAAAAAACACCATATATTTT. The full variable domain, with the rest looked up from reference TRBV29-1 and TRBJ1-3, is SAVISQKPSRDICQRGTSLTIQCQVDSQVTMMFWYRQQPGQSLTLIATANQGSEATYESGFVIDKFPISRPNLTFSTLTVSNMSPEDSSIYLCSVLGVKNTIYFGEGSWLTVV.

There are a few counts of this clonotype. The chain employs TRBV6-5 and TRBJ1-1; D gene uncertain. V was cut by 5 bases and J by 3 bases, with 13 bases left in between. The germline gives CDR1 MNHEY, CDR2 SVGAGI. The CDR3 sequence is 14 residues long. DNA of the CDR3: TGTGCCAGCAGTACCCCGGGGAGTCACACTGAAGCTTTCTTT. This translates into CASSTPGSHTEAFF.

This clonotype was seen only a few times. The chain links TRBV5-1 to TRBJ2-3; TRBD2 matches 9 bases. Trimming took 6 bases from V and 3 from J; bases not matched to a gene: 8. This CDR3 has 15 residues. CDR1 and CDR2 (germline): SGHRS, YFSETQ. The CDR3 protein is CASNLSGGGTDTQYF. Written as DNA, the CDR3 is TGCGCCAGCAACCTTAGCGGGGGAGGTACAGATACGCAGTATTTT.

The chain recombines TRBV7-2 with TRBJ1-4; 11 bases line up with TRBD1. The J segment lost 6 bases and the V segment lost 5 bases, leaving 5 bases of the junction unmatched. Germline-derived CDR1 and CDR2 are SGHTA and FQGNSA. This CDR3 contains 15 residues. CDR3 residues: CASSPGQGADEKLFF. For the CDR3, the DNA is TGTGCCAGCAGCCCTGGACAGGGGGCGGATGAAAAACTGTTTTTT. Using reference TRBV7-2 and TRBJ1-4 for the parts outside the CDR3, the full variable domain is GAGVSQSPSNKVTEKGKDVELRCDPISGHTALYWYRQSLGQGLEFLIYFQGNSAPDKSGLPSDRFSAERTGGSVSTLTIQRTQQEDSAVYLCASSPGQGADEKLFFGSGTQLSVL.

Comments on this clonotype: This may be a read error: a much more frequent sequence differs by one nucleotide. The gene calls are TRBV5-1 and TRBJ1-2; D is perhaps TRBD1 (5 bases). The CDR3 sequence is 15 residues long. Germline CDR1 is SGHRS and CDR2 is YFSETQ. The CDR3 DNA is TGCGCCAGCGGCTTGGAACAGCTAAGGGGCTATGGCTACACCTTC. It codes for CASGLEQLRGYGYTF. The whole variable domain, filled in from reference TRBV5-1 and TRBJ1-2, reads KAGVTQTPRYLIKTRGQQVTLSCSPISGHRSVSWYQQTPGQGLQFLFEYFSETQRNKGNFPGRFSGRQFSNSRSEMNVSTLELGDSALYLCASGLEQLRGYGYTFGSGTRLTVV.

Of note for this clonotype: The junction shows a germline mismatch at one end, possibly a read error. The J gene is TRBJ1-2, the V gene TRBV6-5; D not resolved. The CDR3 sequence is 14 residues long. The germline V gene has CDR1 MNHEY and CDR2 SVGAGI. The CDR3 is CASSDSRANYGYTF. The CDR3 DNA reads TGTGCCAGCAGTGACTCTCGAGCTAACTATGGCTACACCTTC.

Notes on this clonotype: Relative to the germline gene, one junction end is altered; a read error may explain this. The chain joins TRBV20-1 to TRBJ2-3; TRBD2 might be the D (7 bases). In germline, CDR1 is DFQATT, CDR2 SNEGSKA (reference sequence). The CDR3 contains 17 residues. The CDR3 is CSAKRGGGSYSTDTQYF. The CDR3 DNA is TGCAGCGCTAAGCGAGGCGGGGGCTCCTATAGCACAGATACGCAGTATTTT.